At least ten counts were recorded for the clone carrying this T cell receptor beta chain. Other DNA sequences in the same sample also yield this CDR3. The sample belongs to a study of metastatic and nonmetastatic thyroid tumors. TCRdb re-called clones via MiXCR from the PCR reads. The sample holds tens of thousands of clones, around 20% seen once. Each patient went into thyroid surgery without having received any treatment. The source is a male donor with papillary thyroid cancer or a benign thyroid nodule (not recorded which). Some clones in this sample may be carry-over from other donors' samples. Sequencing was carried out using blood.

The CDR3 DNA sequence: TGCGCCAGCAGCTCCGGGACAGGGGGCGTAAACACTGAAGCTTTCTTT. Translated, it gives CASSSGTGGVNTEAFF. The chain carries TRBV5-1 and TRBJ1-1; 12 nucleotides align to TRBD1. This CDR3 contains 16 residues. Germline loops: CDR1 SGHRS, CDR2 YFSETQ. The trim removed 3 bases at V and 2 bases at J, leaving 5 bases unmatched. The full variable domain, rest sourced from reference TRBV5-1 and TRBJ1-1, is KAGVTQTPRYLIKTRGQQVTLSCSPISGHRSVSWYQQTPGQGLQFLFEYFSETQRNKGNFPGRFSGRQFSNSRSEMNVSTLELGDSALYLCASSSGTGGVNTEAFFGQGTRLTVV.